This T cell receptor beta chain came from a study of cytomegalovirus exposure and HLA in healthy donors. Germline V gene lookup returns CDR1 MDHEN and CDR2 SYDVKM. V shed 5 bases, J shed 4 bases, and the junction held 8 bases outside the gene matches. The CDR3 runs 14 residues. This clone was observed a handful of times. It was with 60 Vbeta and 13 Jbeta primers that the PCR ran. Generated by immunoSEQ multiplex PCR, the TCRdb table keeps only in-frame clones and is missing some. The sample includes approximately 140,000 clones, less than 80% of them seen just once. The sequencing sample was made of PBMCs. The sequence derives from a woman aged 45-60 years in good health and CMV-seropositive. The chain is built from TRBV28 and TRBJ2-7, with 7 positions matching TRBD1. The CDR3 loop is CASSPPGQTYEQYF. The CDR3 DNA sequence: TGTGCCAGCAGTCCCCCGGGACAGACATACGAGCAGTACTTC. Full variable domain (remainder filled in from reference TRBV28 and TRBJ2-7): DVKVTQSSRYLVKRTGEKVFLECVQDMDHENMFWYRQDPGLGLRLIYFSYDVKMKEKGDIPEGYSVSREKKERFSLILESASTNQTSMYLCASSPPGQTYEQYFGPGTRLTVT.